This passage covers 15 T cell receptor beta chains from one sample sequenced in a study of T cell repertoires in cytomegalovirus infection. Their recognized antigens are unknown. TCRdb analysed the reads with MiXCR anew, one entry per CDR3 protein. The sample lists about 55,000 distinct CDR3 sequences, 20% to 25% seen once, with around 60% in the top ten. Here the sequenced sample was CD8+ T cells from cultured PBMCs, taken from culture after CMV antigen stimulation. Receptors were obtained from a human donor in good health (CMV status not recorded). Some clones in this sample may be carry-over from other donors' samples.

The chain combines TRBV6-1 with TRBJ2-3; weak D call: TRBD1 (5 bases). CDR1 is MNHNS, CDR2 SASEGT, per germline. V dropped 4 bases and J dropped 0 bases, with 20 bases sitting between them. This CDR3 is 18 amino acids long. CDR3 loop: CASSVPQGSTPSTDTQYF. CDR3 DNA sequence: TGTGCCAGCAGTGTCCCCCAGGGTAGCACCCCTAGCACAGATACGCAGTATTTT.

The chain has TRBV6-6 and TRBJ2-5; 7 bases are a match to TRBD1. The ends lost 2 bases at V and 4 bases at J; junction bases unmatched: 1. This CDR3 spans 13 amino acids. Germline V gives CDR1 MNHNY, CDR2 SVGAGI (reference sequence). The CDR3 DNA reads TGTGCCAGCAGTTACCCAGGGGGAGAGACCCAGTACTTC. Translation: CASSYPGGETQYF.

This clonotype was observed a few times. V and J are TRBV20-1 and TRBJ1-4; no definite D call. Deletions cut 0 bases from V and 7 bases from J, with 12 bases between. The CDR3 has 14 residues. In germline, CDR1 is DFQATT, CDR2 SNEGSKA (reference sequence). The CDR3 reads CSARDLQSLEKLFF. DNA for the CDR3: TGCAGTGCTAGAGATCTGCAGTCCCTTGAAAAACTGTTTTTT.

V gene TRBV27 combines with J gene TRBJ2-7; possibly TRBD2 for D (7 bases). This CDR3 is 13 amino acids long. Per germline, CDR1 MNHEY and CDR2 SMNVEV (reference sequence). V lost 4 bases and J 7 bases, leaving 14 bases between the germline ends. The CDR3 DNA follows: TGTGCCAGCAGTTCAAGGGGGGGGCAAGAGCAGTACTTC. Its protein is CASSSRGGQEQYF.

The rearrangement links TRBV6-2 or TRBV6-3 to TRBJ2-7, with TRBD1 matching over 8 bases. This CDR3 spans 17 amino acids. V dropped 2 bases and J dropped 0; count of bases not matched to a gene: 9. In germline, CDR1 is MNHEY, CDR2 SVGEGT. The CDR3 spells CASSYPTDRASSYEQYF. The CDR3 DNA sequence: TGTGCCAGCAGTTACCCAACGGACAGGGCGAGCTCCTACGAGCAGTACTTC.

The chain recombines TRBV3-1 with TRBJ2-1; TRBD2 matches 8 bases. Germline V gene lookup returns CDR1 LGHDT and CDR2 YNNKEL (reference sequence). With V trimmed by 3 bases and J by 8 bases, 12 bases remained unmatched. This CDR3 contains 16 residues. CDR3 sequence (DNA): TGTGCCAGCAGCCACTACCTGCGGGGGGCCAACGATGAGCAGTTCTTC. Amino acid sequence: CASSHYLRGANDEQFF.

The CDR3: CATSRDNDWGVRRETQYF. CDR3 nucleotide sequence: TGTGCCACCAGCAGAGATAATGACTGGGGGGTCCGGAGAGAGACCCAGTACTTC. The chain combines TRBV15 with TRBJ2-5; TRBD2 might be the D (6 bases). The CDR3 is 18 amino acids. V was clipped by 0 bases and J by 4 bases, with 21 bases between them. The germline CDR1 and CDR2 sequences are LNHNV and YYDKDF (reference sequence).

The chain is built from TRBV6-6 and TRBJ1-3; TRBD1 might be the D (6 bases). The length of the CDR3 is 15 residues. V shed 5 bases and J shed 2 bases, with 13 bases lying between them. The germline gives CDR1 MNHNY, CDR2 SVGAGI (reference sequence). The CDR3 protein is CASSATTGTGNTIYF. The CDR3 DNA sequence: TGTGCCAGCAGTGCAACGACAGGCACTGGAAACACCATATATTTT.

This clonotype came up a few times. The chain is built from TRBV7-9 and TRBJ2-7, with 7 nucleotides matching TRBD2. The CDR3 totals 15 residues. CDR1 is SEHNR, CDR2 FQNEAQ, per germline (reference sequence). V shed 0 bases, J shed 4 bases, and the junction held 6 bases outside the gene matches. The CDR3 here is CASSLAGGGKYEQYF. CDR3 DNA sequence: TGTGCCAGCAGCTTAGCGGGGGGGGGGAAGTACGAGCAGTACTTC.

A note on this clonotype: The junction and the germline gene differ at one end; a read error may be behind it. V is TRBV18 and J is TRBJ2-5; D unresolved. This CDR3 is 14 amino acids long. Germline V gene lookup returns CDR1 KGHSH and CDR2 LQKENI. The CDR3 spells CASSPPGHLEAQYF. The DNA of the CDR3 is TGTGCCAGCTCACCACCCGGCCACCTAGAGGCCCAGTACTTC.

The chain couples TRBV20-1 to TRBJ1-2; 11 bases align to TRBD1. The V gene's germline CDR1 is DFQATT and CDR2 SNEGSKA (reference sequence). V shed 3 bases and J 8 bases; nucleotides not matched to a gene: 17. CDR3 length: 17 amino acids. Here the CDR3 reads CSASILWTGGTVGGYTF. In DNA form, the CDR3 reads TGCAGTGCTAGTATCTTGTGGACAGGGGGCACCGTAGGCGGCTACACCTTC.

The rearrangement joins TRBV10-3 to TRBJ2-7, with 12 bases that match TRBD1. The CDR3 runs 16 residues. Germline lookup yields CDR1 ENHRY and CDR2 SYGVKD. With 5 bases clipped from V and 5 bases from J, the junction kept 10 bases outside the gene matches. CDR3 DNA: TGTGCCATCAGTACGACCTCGGGACAGGGGGCCCACGAGCAGTACTTC. Translated, it gives CAISTTSGQGAHEQYF.

In its sample, this clonotype ranks as medium-sized. The chain has TRBV20-1 and TRBJ1-5; 8 bases line up with TRBD1. The CDR3 loop spans 14 amino acids. Germline CDR1 and CDR2: DFQATT and SNEGSKA (reference sequence). The J segment lost 5 bases and the V segment lost 7 bases, leaving 10 bases of the junction unmatched. The CDR3 sequence is CSVPDRVVDQPQHF. The CDR3 nucleotides read TGCAGTGTCCCGGACAGGGTGGTCGATCAGCCCCAGCATTTT.

This clonotype was picked up a small number of times. The chain links TRBV7-2 to TRBJ2-3; the match to TRBD1 covers 10 bases. Trimming took 6 bases from V and 7 from J; bases not matched to a gene: 13. The CDR3 is 16 amino acids. Germline lookup yields CDR1 SGHTA and CDR2 FQGNSA. The CDR3 nucleotides are TGTGCCAGCAGACAGCCCGGGACAGGGGAAGAAAATACGCAGTATTTT. It encodes CASRQPGTGEENTQYF. Combining the CDR3 with reference TRBV7-2 and TRBJ2-3 gives the whole variable domain GAGVSQSPSNKVTEKGKDVELRCDPISGHTALYWYRQSLGQGLEFLIYFQGNSAPDKSGLPSDRFSAERTGGSVSTLTIQRTQQEDSAVYLCASRQPGTGEENTQYFGPGTRLTVL.

This sequence joins TRBV7-9 and TRBJ2-3; 10 bases fit TRBD2. Trimming at V came to 4 bases and at J to 4 bases, leaving 5 bases not matched to a gene. Germline assignment: CDR1 SEHNR and CDR2 FQNEAQ (reference sequence). CDR3 length equals 15 residues. The CDR3 spells CASSSLAGGPDTQYF. CDR3 nucleotides: TGTGCCAGCAGCTCTTTAGCGGGAGGTCCAGATACGCAGTATTTT.